The entry below describes one T cell receptor (beta chain). The data were obtained in a study of cytomegalovirus exposure and HLA in healthy donors. The V gene lost 0 bases and the J gene lost 0 bases, with 8 bases spanning the gap. The CDR3 runs 15 residues. Germline V CDR1 and CDR2: SGHDN, FVKESK. This PCR relied on a set of 60 Vbeta primers and 13 Jbeta primers. Measured with immunoSEQ multiplex PCR; TCRdb has only the in-frame clones, and not every one. The sample has 55,000 to 65,000 clones; around 82% are singletons. The sample comprised PBMCs. The sequence was obtained from a male donor in good health and CMV-seronegative. This rearrangement joins TRBV14 to TRBJ1-1; TRBD1 might be the D (5 bases). CDR3 amino acids: CASSQDRVMNTEAFF. The CDR3 bases are TGTGCCAGCAGCCAAGACAGGGTAATGAACACTGAAGCTTTCTTT.